This TCR beta chain is from a study of blood T cell repertoires in COVID-19. About the research overall: The samples span acute and convalescent COVID-19 from the United States, Italy and Spain.

In the source study's methods: Amplification from reference gene primers served as the basis for estimated nucleated cell counts. Method: immunoSEQ multiplex PCR; TCRdb's copy keeps in-frame clones and lacks some. The V and J calls and clone size come from that table; D and trimming were worked out from the DNA. The data contain about 92,000 clones, 85% of them seen just once; the ten biggest clones take up more than 30%. Trimming removed 4 bases from V and 4 bases from J, with 17 bases in between. The germline CDR1 and CDR2 sequences are SGHKS and YYEKEE (reference sequence). The CDR3 consists of 16 residues.

The sample was peripheral blood. The clonotype comes from a man older than 75 with acute or convalescent COVID-19. This sequence joins TRBV5-5 and TRBJ1-4; D perhaps matches TRBD1 (5 bases). The CDR3, as DNA: TGTGCCAGCAGCGGGGGAGGGGCGCGGGTTAATGAAAAACTGTTTTTT. It is translated as CASSGGGARVNEKLFF.